This T cell receptor beta chain was obtained from a study of T cell responses to AZD1222 COVID-19 vaccine. Study outcomes and limitations: Spike-specific TCR depth and breadth grew after two AZD1222 doses. Per reports, nearly half of all spike-specific TCRs target regions that are unmutated in variants.

The protocol was immunoSEQ multiplex PCR, while the TCRdb copy is restricted to in-frame clones and leaves out a portion. The sample has 89,000 or so clones, 80% to 95% seen once. As for this clone: The antigen is not known.

Trimming at V came to 2 bases and at J to 1 base, leaving 0 bases not matched to a gene. CDR1 and CDR2 (germline): KGHSH, LQKENI. The CDR3 contains 15 residues. The receptor's source is an adult who received the AZD1222 COVID-19 vaccine. The material was peripheral blood, obtained 28 days after the second AZD1222 dose. The chain recombines TRBV18 with TRBJ2-5; 11 nucleotides align to TRBD1. The CDR3 loop is CASSPGTGGQETQYF. CDR3 nucleotide sequence: TGTGCCAGCTCACCAGGGACAGGGGGCCAAGAGACCCAGTACTTC.